These 30 T cell receptor beta chains share one sample of origin, sequenced in a study of blood T cell repertoires in COVID-19. The method was immunoSEQ multiplex PCR; TCRdb's version includes in-frame clones alone and lacks a portion of them. Of approximately 100,000 clones in the sample, approximately 90% are singletons; the top ten hold around 3.9%. Sequencing was done on a sample of peripheral blood. All receptors come from a human donor with COVID-19, enrolled during active disease. The donor label of this sample is uncertain.

This rearrangement joins TRBV6-1 to TRBJ1-1, with a tentative D call TRBD1 (5 bases). Trimming removed 2 bases at V and 3 bases at J, with 10 bases between. Germline-derived CDR1 and CDR2 are MNHNS and SASEGT. CDR3 length equals 14 residues. CDR3 bases: TGTGCCAGCAGTGAACCAGGGAAGTACACTGAAGCTTTCTTT. This translates into CASSEPGKYTEAFF.

In this sample, this clone turned up once. V and J are TRBV30 and TRBJ2-7; 11 nucleotides line up with TRBD1. Germline trimming cut 6 bases from V and 5 bases from J; bases unmatched to any gene: 6. CDR3 length: 13 residues. Germline CDR1 reads GTSNPN; CDR2 reads SVGIG (reference sequence). The CDR3 loop reads CACGQGALHEQYF. The DNA for the CDR3 is TGTGCCTGCGGACAGGGGGCGCTACACGAGCAGTACTTC. The full variable domain, completed using reference TRBV30 and TRBJ2-7, is SQTIHQWPATLVQPVGSPLSLECTVEGTSNPNLYWYRQAAGRGLQLLFYSVGIGQISSEVPQNLSASRPQDRQFILSSKKLLLSDSGFYLCACGQGALHEQYFGPGTRLTVT.

The rearrangement joins TRBV27 to TRBJ1-2, with 7 bases matching TRBD1. CDR1 and CDR2 (germline): MNHEY, SMNVEV (reference sequence). J was trimmed by 7 bases and V by 3 bases; bases with no gene match: 2. This CDR3 comprises 12 residues. CDR3 in amino acids: CASSFQGGGYTF. CDR3 nucleotides: TGTGCCAGCAGTTTTCAGGGGGGTGGCTACACCTTC.

This chain joins TRBV6-2 or TRBV6-3 and TRBJ2-5; D gene ambiguous. Trimming took 4 bases from V and 5 from J, leaving 11 bases between them. Germline V CDR1 and CDR2: MNHEY, SVGEGT. The CDR3 consists of 13 residues. This CDR3 reads CASSSTTLETQYF. CDR3 nucleotide sequence: TGTGCCAGCAGTTCAACTACATTGGAGACCCAGTACTTC.

J is TRBJ2-3 and V is TRBV19; 11 nucleotides align to TRBD2. The trim removed 5 bases at V and 2 bases at J, leaving 6 bases unmatched. In germline, CDR1 is LNHDA, CDR2 SQIVND (reference sequence). The CDR3 is made up of 16 amino acids. CDR3 residues: CASSSLAGGNTDTQYF. CDR3 DNA: TGTGCCAGTAGTTCTCTAGCGGGGGGTAACACAGATACGCAGTATTTT.

Note on this clone: One end of the junction does not line up with germline, which may come from a read error. V usage is TRBV5-1 and J usage is TRBJ2-7; 9 bases agree with TRBD1. Germline V gene lookup returns CDR1 SGHRS and CDR2 YFSETQ. This CDR3 has 15 amino acids. The CDR3 DNA sequence: TGCGCCAGCAGGACCGCGGGACAGGGCTCCAACGAGCAGTACTTC. Its protein is CASRTAGQGSNEQYF.

V gene TRBV7-9 combines with J gene TRBJ1-4; 9 nucleotides agree with TRBD1. The CDR3 is made up of 15 amino acids. CDR1 is SEHNR, CDR2 FQNEAQ, per germline (reference sequence). Trimming took 1 base from V and 7 from J; bases not matched to a gene: 4. CDR3 nucleotides: TGTGCCAGCAGCTTAGACGGGACAGGGAGTGAAAAACTGTTTTTT. Translating it yields CASSLDGTGSEKLFF.

The chain recombines TRBV5-1 with TRBJ1-3; 8 bases are shared with TRBD1. The CDR3 spans 16 residues. Germline lookup yields CDR1 SGHRS and CDR2 YFSETQ. V gave up 3 bases and J gave up 3 bases; unmatched junction bases: 8. CDR3 sequence reads: CASSSQGARYGNTIYF. CDR3 coding DNA: TGCGCCAGCAGCTCCCAGGGGGCTCGATATGGAAACACCATATATTTT.

This clone was detected only a few times. V gene TRBV5-5 combines with J gene TRBJ1-1; D may be TRBD1 (6 bases). The length of the CDR3 is 10 residues. In germline, CDR1 is SGHKS, CDR2 YYEKEE (reference sequence). V was clipped by 9 bases and J by 11 bases, with 14 bases between them. The CDR3 spells CATSGEGAFF. DNA for the CDR3: TGTGCCACCTCAGGGGAGGGGGCTTTCTTT.

The V call is TRBV19, the J call TRBJ2-5; tentative D call: TRBD2 (5 bases). V lost 5 bases and J lost 4, with 14 bases in between. This CDR3 spans 14 amino acids. The V gene's germline CDR1 is LNHDA and CDR2 SQIVND (reference sequence). The chain's CDR3 is CASSPRTAGETQYF. DNA of the CDR3: TGTGCCAGTAGTCCCCGGACTGCCGGAGAGACCCAGTACTTC.

V is TRBV20-1 and J is TRBJ1-2; D gene uncertain. Trimming stripped 8 bases from V and 8 bases from J, with 15 bases between. The CDR3 is 11 amino acids. Germline V gene sequence: CDR1 DFQATT, CDR2 SNEGSKA (reference sequence). Here the CDR3 DNA reads TGCAGTCCTGGACTGTCCGGCGGCTACACCTTC. Translation gives CSPGLSGGYTF.

The chain joins TRBV9 to TRBJ1-2; D may be TRBD1 (6 bases). Germline CDR1 SGDLS, CDR2 YYNGEE. CDR3 size: 15 residues. V was clipped by 3 bases and J by 2 bases, with 14 bases between them. The CDR3 here is CASSAADSWNYGYTF. The CDR3 nucleotides read TGTGCCAGCAGCGCAGCGGACAGTTGGAACTATGGCTACACCTTC. The variable domain in full, with the rest retrieved from reference TRBV9 and TRBJ1-2, is DSGVTQTPKHLITATGQRVTLRCSPRSGDLSVYWYQQSLDQGLQFLIQYYNGEERAKGNILERFSAQQFPDLHSELNLSSLELGDSALYFCASSAADSWNYGYTFGSGTRLTVV.

The chain carries TRBV27 and TRBJ1-5; 10 bases are a match to TRBD1. Germline V lookup: CDR1 MNHEY, CDR2 SMNVEV (reference sequence). The CDR3 runs to 14 residues. Unmatched junction bases numbered 6, after V lost 8 bases and J lost 5 bases. CDR3 sequence: CASGTGQGYQPQHF. In DNA form, the CDR3 reads TGTGCCAGCGGTACGGGACAGGGGTATCAGCCCCAGCATTTT.

This chain uses TRBV5-1 with TRBJ1-4; tentatively, D is TRBD1 (6 bases). CDR1 is SGHRS and CDR2 is YFSETQ in the germline V gene. The CDR3 consists of 15 residues. Trimming shortened V by 7 bases and J by 8 bases, and 21 bases separated the two germline ends. CDR3 nucleotides: TGCGCCAGCTGCGAAGGTTGGGCAGGGGAGGAAAAACTGTTTTTT. Its protein is CASCEGWAGEEKLFF.

This chain uses TRBV10-3 with TRBJ2-2, with 10 bases fitting TRBD1. J gave up 5 bases and V 6 bases, and 3 bases lay outside the gene matches. The CDR3 spans 14 residues. CDR1 is ENHRY and CDR2 is SYGVKD in the germline V gene. The CDR3 is CAIRGQGKTGELFF. The CDR3 coding sequence is TGTGCCATCAGGGGACAGGGGAAGACCGGGGAGCTGTTTTTT.

The chain employs TRBV7-3 and TRBJ1-2, with TRBD1 identical over 8 bases. The CDR3 totals 13 residues. The germline V gene has CDR1 SGHTA and CDR2 FQGTGA. With V trimmed by 3 bases and J by 7 bases, 4 bases remained unmatched. The CDR3 DNA is TGTGCCAGCAGCTTGGACAGGGACCGTGGCTACACCTTC. Protein product: CASSLDRDRGYTF.

V usage is TRBV30 and J usage is TRBJ2-1, with TRBD2 as a possible D gene (6 bases). The ends were cut back, 2 bases at V and 7 bases at J, with 18 bases in the middle. This CDR3 region has 15 residues. CDR1 is GTSNPN, CDR2 SVGIG, per germline (reference sequence). CDR3 amino acids: CAWSRGLHQFNEQFF. The DNA for the CDR3 is TGTGCCTGGAGTCGGGGACTCCATCAGTTTAATGAGCAGTTCTTC.

The V call is TRBV5-4, the J call TRBJ2-1, with 8 bases fitting TRBD2. The germline V gene has CDR1 SGHNT and CDR2 YYREEE (reference sequence). J was trimmed by 10 bases and V by 7 bases; bases with no gene match: 19. This CDR3 has 16 amino acids. DNA of the CDR3: TGTGCCAGCGTCCCTTTCGAGCGGGGGAGTTTAGGGGAGCAGTTCTTC. As protein: CASVPFERGSLGEQFF. The variable domain in full, with the rest retrieved from reference TRBV5-4 and TRBJ2-1, is ETGVTQSPTHLIKTRGQQVTLRCSSQSGHNTVSWYQQALGQGPQFIFQYYREEENGRGNFPPRFSGLQFPNYSSELNVNALELDDSALYLCASVPFERGSLGEQFFGPGTRLTVL.

The chain recombines TRBV7-3 with TRBJ1-1; 8 nucleotides agree with TRBD1. The CDR3 consists of 14 residues. Germline V gives CDR1 SGHTA, CDR2 FQGTGA. The V and J ends lost 4 bases and 4 bases, in that order; junction bases with no gene match: 5. The chain's CDR3 is CASSSQGVSTEAFF. CDR3 sequence (DNA): TGTGCCAGCAGCTCACAGGGGGTGAGCACTGAAGCTTTCTTT.

This chain connects TRBV29-1 to TRBJ1-3, with D unclear. The germline V gene encodes CDR1 SQVTM and CDR2 ANQGSEA. Trimming cost V 6 bases and J 2 bases, with 14 bases left between them. This CDR3 is built from 14 residues. The CDR3 bases are TGCAGCGTATACGAGGGAGTAACTGGAAACACCATATATTTT. Translating it yields CSVYEGVTGNTIYF.

The rearrangement links TRBV6-5 to TRBJ1-5; D gene unclear. The germline V gene encodes CDR1 MNHEY and CDR2 SVGAGI. V was trimmed by 0 bases and J by 4 bases, leaving 10 bases between them. The CDR3 loop spans 15 amino acids. The CDR3 region is CASSYSWRNNQPQHF. The CDR3 coding sequence is TGTGCCAGCAGTTACTCGTGGCGGAATAATCAGCCCCAGCATTTT.

This chain uses TRBV10-3 with TRBJ1-1; possible D gene TRBD1, 6 bases. CDR3 length equals 15 residues. CDR1 ENHRY and CDR2 SYGVKD come from the germline V gene. V was shortened by 4 bases and J by 10 bases, with 22 bases between the two germline ends. Here the CDR3 DNA reads TGTGCCATCAGTGGGTCAAACAGGGAAGTGAACGGAGCTTTCTTT. It codes for CAISGSNREVNGAFF.

The chain uses TRBV15 and TRBJ1-4, with 7 positions matching TRBD1. Per the germline V gene, CDR1 is LNHNV and CDR2 is YYDKDF (reference sequence). The CDR3 is 18 residues long. The junction had 13 bases not matched to a gene; V was cut back by 1 base and J by 5 bases. The CDR3 DNA reads as TGTGCCACCAGCAGAGGGGGATGGACCGGGACAGCAAATGAAAAACTGTTTTTT. This codes for CATSRGGWTGTANEKLFF.

This clone was detected only once. The chain is built from TRBV4-1 and TRBJ1-5, with no clear D. In germline, CDR1 is MGHRA, CDR2 YSYEKL. Trimming stripped 0 bases from V and 5 bases from J, with 8 bases between. This CDR3 is 14 amino acids long. CDR3 DNA sequence: TGCGCCAGCAGCCAAGATAGCCCCTATCAGCCCCAGCATTTT. This sequence encodes CASSQDSPYQPQHF.

The chain has TRBV2 and TRBJ1-2; possible D gene TRBD1, 5 bases. Trimming stripped 6 bases from V and 1 base from J, with 12 bases between. This CDR3 spans 14 amino acids. CDR1 and CDR2 from the germline V gene are SNHLY and FYNNEI. The CDR3 protein is CASSHGGYNYGYTF. In nucleotides, the CDR3 is TGTGCCAGCAGCCACGGGGGGTATAACTATGGCTACACCTTC.

The rearrangement joins TRBV11-3 to TRBJ2-3; 7 bases fit TRBD1. The CDR3 runs 15 residues. The germline gives CDR1 SGHNT, CDR2 YENEEA. After removal of 6 bases from V and 2 bases from J, the junction contained 8 bases not matched to a gene. DNA of the CDR3: TGTGCCAGCAGGGGTGAGGGGGCTCACACAGATACGCAGTATTTT. Its translation is CASRGEGAHTDTQYF. The complete variable domain, with remaining parts taken from reference TRBV11-3 and TRBJ2-3, reads EAGVVQSPRYKIIEKKQPVAFWCNPISGHNTLYWYLQNLGQGPELLIRYENEEAVDDSQLPKDRFSAERLKGVDSTLKIQPAELGDSAVYLCASRGEGAHTDTQYFGPGTRLTVL.

For the CDR3, the DNA is TGTGCCAGCAGCAGAGGGCCTGGAAACACCATATATTTT. Protein product: CASSRGPGNTIYF. The gene calls are TRBV9 and TRBJ1-3; D is undetermined. V was pared by 4 bases and J by 2 bases, with 7 bases between. Germline V lookup: CDR1 SGDLS, CDR2 YYNGEE. This CDR3 spans 13 amino acids.

The genes are TRBV6-2 or TRBV6-3 and TRBJ2-7; perhaps TRBD1 as D (6 bases). CDR3 size: 15 residues. Germline CDR1 and CDR2: MNHEY and SVGEGT. The germline V and J ends were trimmed by 2 bases and 0 bases, with 11 bases remaining between them. The CDR3 protein is CASSYPDSLSYEQYF. As DNA, the CDR3 is TGTGCCAGCAGTTACCCGGACAGCCTCTCCTACGAGCAGTACTTC.

The chain recombines TRBV6-5 with TRBJ1-5; unclear D gene. V was trimmed by 3 bases and J by 7 bases, leaving 10 bases between them. Germline values: CDR1 MNHEY, CDR2 SVGAGI. The CDR3 covers 13 residues. CDR3 coding DNA: TGTGCCAGCAGTTATACAGTAGGACAGCCCCAGCATTTT. It codes for CASSYTVGQPQHF.

This clone was found once. J is TRBJ1-1 and V is TRBV11-3, with D unresolved. Germline V CDR1 and CDR2: SGHNT, YENEEA. The CDR3 totals 13 residues. Trimming pared 5 bases from V and 7 bases from J, leaving 14 bases between. The CDR3 bases are TGTGCCAGCAGCGGACCGGGGATAAGTGAAGCTTTCTTT. Its protein is CASSGPGISEAFF.